This passage covers 7 T cell receptor beta chains from one sample sequenced in a study of CD8 T cells in ankylosing spondylitis. TCRdb used MiXCR to reprocess the 5' RACE reads, holding one entry per CDR3 protein. The sample records a few hundred thousand distinct CDR3 sequences, 20% being singletons. The sample consisted of blood, either unsorted or a sorted T cell fraction (not recorded which). The receptors were sampled from a male donor with ankylosing spondylitis or in good health (not recorded which).

In its sample, this clonotype was seen a few times. This chain connects TRBV19 to TRBJ2-3; perhaps D is TRBD1 or TRBD2 (5 bases each). CDR1 is LNHDA and CDR2 is SQIVND in the germline V gene (reference sequence). The CDR3 has 14 amino acids. V lost 3 bases and J lost 6, with 13 bases in between. The CDR3 bases are TGTGCCAGTAGTATTGAGGGGCCAGGGGATACGCAGTATTTT. Amino acids: CASSIEGPGDTQYF.

This clonotype has ten or more counts. The J gene is TRBJ2-1, the V gene TRBV6-5; 15 bases are a match to TRBD2. The CDR3 loop spans 18 amino acids. J was trimmed by 8 bases and V by 5 bases; bases with no gene match: 13. Germline CDR1 reads MNHEY; CDR2 reads SVGAGI. The CDR3 region is CASSHTGTSGGTGDEQFF. The CDR3 nucleotides are TGTGCCAGCAGTCACACCGGGACTAGCGGGGGGACCGGCGATGAGCAGTTCTTC.

V and J are TRBV3-1 and TRBJ2-1; 8 nucleotides agree with TRBD2. Trimming at V came to 7 bases and at J to 4 bases, leaving 3 bases not matched to a gene. This CDR3 is built from 13 residues. The germline V gene encodes CDR1 LGHDT and CDR2 YNNKEL (reference sequence). DNA of the CDR3: TGTGCCAGCAAAAGCGGGGGTTACAATGAGCAGTTCTTC. It encodes CASKSGGYNEQFF.

This clonotype was recorded once. The chain uses TRBV6-5 and TRBJ1-2, with D possibly being TRBD1 (6 bases). CDR3 length: 14 amino acids. Germline CDR1 reads MNHEY; CDR2 reads SVGAGI. V was trimmed by 5 bases and J by 8 bases, leaving 18 bases between them. The CDR3 loop is CASSNTNRERGYTF. For the CDR3, the DNA is TGTGCCAGCAGTAACACAAACAGGGAGCGGGGCTACACCTTC.

The V call is TRBV6-2 or TRBV6-3, the J call TRBJ2-5, with D maybe TRBD2 (6 bases). Between the trimmed V and J ends, which lost 3 bases and 5 bases, there was a span of 10 bases. The CDR3 runs to 13 residues. Per germline, CDR1 MNHEY and CDR2 SVGEGT. Here the CDR3 DNA reads TGTGCCAGCAGTTATCGGGGGTACGAGACCCAGTACTTC. It is translated as CASSYRGYETQYF.

Note on this clonotype: At one boundary the junction diverges from the germline segment, which might be a read error. V usage is TRBV3-1 and J usage is TRBJ2-1; 9 nucleotides agree with TRBD1. The CDR3 extends over 15 amino acids. Germline V gene lookup returns CDR1 LGHDT and CDR2 YNNKEL (reference sequence). Written as DNA, the CDR3 is TGTGCCAGCAGTCAAGTCCGGACAGGGGTGACTGAGCAGTTCTTC. This encodes CASSQVRTGVTEQFF.

In its sample, this clonotype was seen a few times. This sequence joins TRBV10-3 and TRBJ2-3; D ambiguous. The germline gives CDR1 ENHRY, CDR2 SYGVKD. The CDR3 runs to 14 residues. Trimming removed 7 bases at V and 2 bases at J, with 13 bases between. The chain's CDR3 is CAITKTASTDTQYF. The CDR3 coding sequence is TGTGCCATCACCAAGACTGCCTCCACAGATACGCAGTATTTT.